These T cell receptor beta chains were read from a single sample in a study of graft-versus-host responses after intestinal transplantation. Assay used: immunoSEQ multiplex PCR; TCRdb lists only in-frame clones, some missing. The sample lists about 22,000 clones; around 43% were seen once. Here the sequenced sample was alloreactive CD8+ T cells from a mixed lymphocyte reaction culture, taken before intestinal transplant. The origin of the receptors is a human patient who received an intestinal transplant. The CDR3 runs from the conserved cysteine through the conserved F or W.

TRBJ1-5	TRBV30	CAWSQQANQPQHF
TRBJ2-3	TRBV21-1	CASSKYAGGDTQYF
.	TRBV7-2	CASSLAIRDSYEQYF
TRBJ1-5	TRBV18	CASSPSNQPQHF
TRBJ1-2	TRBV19	CASSTNYGYTF
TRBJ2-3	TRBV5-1	CASSMYRVTQYF
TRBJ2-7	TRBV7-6	CASSLAGEYGEQYF
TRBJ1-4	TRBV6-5	CASSYSTWEKLFF
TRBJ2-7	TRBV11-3	CASSSPSGGFSYEQYF
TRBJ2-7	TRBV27	CASSSSARGIYEQYF
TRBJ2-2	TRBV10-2	CASRREFTGELFF
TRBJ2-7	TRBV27	CASSSGQGAYEQYF
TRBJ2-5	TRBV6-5	CASSYGTGRETQYF
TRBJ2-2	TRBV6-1	CAGGRSFTGELFF
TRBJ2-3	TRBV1	CTSSQDGAGGPVDTQYF
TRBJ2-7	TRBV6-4	CASNIQRRTGEQYF
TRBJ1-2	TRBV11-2	CASSRTQGWANGYTF
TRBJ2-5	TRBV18	CASSREETQYF
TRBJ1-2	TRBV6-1	CASRIQGVGYTF
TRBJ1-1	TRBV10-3	CAISESPGRVNTEAFF
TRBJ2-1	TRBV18	CASSPTTTISYNEQFF
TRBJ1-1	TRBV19	CASSIEGVEAFF
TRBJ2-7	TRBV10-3	CATGVAYEQYF
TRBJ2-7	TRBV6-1	CAAGEAPPYEQYF